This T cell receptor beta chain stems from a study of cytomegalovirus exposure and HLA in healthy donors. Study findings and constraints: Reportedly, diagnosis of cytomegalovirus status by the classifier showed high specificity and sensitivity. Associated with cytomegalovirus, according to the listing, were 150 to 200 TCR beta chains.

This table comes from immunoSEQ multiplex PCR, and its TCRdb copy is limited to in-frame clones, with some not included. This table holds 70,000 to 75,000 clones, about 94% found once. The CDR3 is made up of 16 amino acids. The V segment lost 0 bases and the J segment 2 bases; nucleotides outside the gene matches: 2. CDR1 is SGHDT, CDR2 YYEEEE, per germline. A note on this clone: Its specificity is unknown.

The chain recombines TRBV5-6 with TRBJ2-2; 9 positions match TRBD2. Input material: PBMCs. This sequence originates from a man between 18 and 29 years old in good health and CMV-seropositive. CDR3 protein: CASSLGLAVNTGELFF. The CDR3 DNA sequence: TGTGCCAGCAGCTTGGGACTAGCGGTTAACACCGGGGAGCTGTTTTTT. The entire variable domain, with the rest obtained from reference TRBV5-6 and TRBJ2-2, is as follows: DAGVTQSPTHLIKTRGQQVTLRCSPKSGHDTVSWYQQALGQGPQFIFQYYEEEERQRGNFPDRFSGHQFPNYSSELNVNALLLGDSALYLCASSLGLAVNTGELFFGEGSRLTVL.